This section outlines one T cell receptor beta chain sequence together with its context. The antigen remains undetermined. The data belong to a study of T cell responses to AZD1222 COVID-19 vaccine. Points from the study as a whole: Reports say nearly half of spike-specific TCRs go after unmutated variant regions. Two doses of AZD1222 preceded a rise in Spike-specific TCR breadth and depth. Donors, mostly white British, included more females; clonal diversity was possibly underestimated.

Measured with immunoSEQ multiplex PCR; TCRdb has only the in-frame clones, and not every one. This repertoire shows 90,000 to 110,000 clones, around 80% found once; its top ten account for about 5%. The V gene end was trimmed by 4 bases and the J gene end by 0 bases; junction bases not matched to a gene: 12. Per germline, CDR1 SGHNT and CDR2 YYREEE (reference sequence). The CDR3 has 18 amino acids. This rearrangement joins TRBV5-4 to TRBJ2-3; 9 bases fit TRBD1. The clonotype originates from an adult in good health. The sequencing used peripheral blood, collected on day 0 of AZD1222 vaccination. The CDR3 sequence is CASSPMTGGQHSTDTQYF. The CDR3 region has the DNA TGTGCCAGCAGCCCTATGACAGGGGGTCAACATAGCACAGATACGCAGTATTTT.